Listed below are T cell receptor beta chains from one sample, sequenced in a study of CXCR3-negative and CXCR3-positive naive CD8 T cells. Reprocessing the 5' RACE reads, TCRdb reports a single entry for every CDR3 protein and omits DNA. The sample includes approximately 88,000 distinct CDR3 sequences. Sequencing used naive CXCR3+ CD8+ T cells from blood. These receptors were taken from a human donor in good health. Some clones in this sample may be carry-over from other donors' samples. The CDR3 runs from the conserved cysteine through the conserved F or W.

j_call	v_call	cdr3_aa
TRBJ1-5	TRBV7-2	CASSLAQTNSNQPQHF
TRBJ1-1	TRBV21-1	CASSTTDNHESTEAFF
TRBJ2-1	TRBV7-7	CASSLAGLNEQFF
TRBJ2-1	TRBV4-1	CASSPRGGGYNEQFF
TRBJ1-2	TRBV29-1	CSVGPVGGYTF
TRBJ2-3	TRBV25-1	CASSEVLGEDTQYF
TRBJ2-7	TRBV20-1	CSARVRPLQGPYEQYF
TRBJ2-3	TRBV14	CASSQDSVKGYTDTQYF
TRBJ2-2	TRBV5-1	CASSLLAADGELFF
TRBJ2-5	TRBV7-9	CASSPLQETQYF
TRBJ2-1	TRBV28	CASSFTGTVLDEQFF
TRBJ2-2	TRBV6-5	CASSYGTTYTGELFF
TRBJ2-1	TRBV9	CASSVGGSNNEQFF
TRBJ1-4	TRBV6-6	CASSSKDPWVLFF
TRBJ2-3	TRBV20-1	CSATRLAGPTDTQYF
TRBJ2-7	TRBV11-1	CASSLPTAAYEQYF
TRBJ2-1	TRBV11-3	CASSGRDSNEQFF
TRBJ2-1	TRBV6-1	CASNKLAGTEYNEQFF
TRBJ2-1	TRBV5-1	CASTPGSTNEQFF
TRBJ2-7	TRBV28	CSSSKGMRYEQYF
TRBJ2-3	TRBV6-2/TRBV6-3	CASSYHPGTDTQYF
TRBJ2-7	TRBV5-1	CASSWDRGGEQYF
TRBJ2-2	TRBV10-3	CAISPLRSGDTGELFF
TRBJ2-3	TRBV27	CASSFRLAGADTQYF
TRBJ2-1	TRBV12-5	CASGLGTSGRSLDEQFF
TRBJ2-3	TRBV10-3	CAISVTRSLTDTQYF
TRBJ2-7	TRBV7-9	CASSPGQIAYEQYF
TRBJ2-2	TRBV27	CASSLSGGELFF
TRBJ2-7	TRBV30	CAWSGGYEQYF
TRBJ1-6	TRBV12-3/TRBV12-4	CASSQTLNSPLHF
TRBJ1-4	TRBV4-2	CASSHREKLFF
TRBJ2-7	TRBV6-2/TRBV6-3	CASSPRDSRSYEQYF